The 6 T cell receptor beta chains below all came from one sample that was sequenced in a study of T cell changes during pregnancy in multiple sclerosis. This table comes from immunoSEQ multiplex PCR, and its TCRdb copy is limited to in-frame clones, with some not included. The profile shows 25,000 to 40,000 clones, about 88% of them singletons. The sample in question was CD8+ T cells from peripheral blood mononuclear cells, obtained in the third trimester of pregnancy. The receptor source for this set is a female donor with multiple sclerosis, enrolled in a pregnancy study.

The chain carries TRBV6-5 and TRBJ1-2; 7 bases line up with TRBD1. Per the germline V gene, CDR1 is MNHEY and CDR2 is SVGAGI. The CDR3 length is 13 residues. The ends lost 7 bases at V and 3 bases at J; junction bases unmatched: 5. For the CDR3, the DNA is TGTGCCAGCATGAGGGGGCAGGACTATGGCTACACCTTC. The encoded protein is CASMRGQDYGYTF.

The chain is built from TRBV19 and TRBJ2-4; 8 bases align to TRBD1. CDR3 length: 14 residues. V lost 1 base, J lost 5 bases, and 1 base stayed unmatched. The germline V gene encodes CDR1 LNHDA and CDR2 SQIVND (reference sequence). CDR3 coding DNA: TGTGCCAGTAGTATAGGGGGACAGGAAAACATTCAGTACTTC. This gives the protein CASSIGGQENIQYF.

This sequence joins TRBV7-9 and TRBJ2-3; a possible D gene is TRBD2 (6 bases). V lost 1 base, J lost 4 bases, and 9 bases lay in between. Germline assignment: CDR1 SEHNR and CDR2 FQNEAQ (reference sequence). The CDR3 contains 14 residues. This CDR3 is CASSLVAGPDTQYF. The CDR3 DNA is TGTGCCAGCAGCTTAGTTGCGGGGCCAGATACGCAGTATTTT.

V is TRBV4-1 and J is TRBJ2-7, with 8 bases lining up with TRBD2. CDR3 size: 16 residues. V gave up 1 base and J gave up 3 bases; unmatched junction bases: 8. Germline assignment: CDR1 MGHRA and CDR2 YSYEKL. The CDR3 spells CASSQAIGGRLYEQYF. As DNA, the CDR3 is TGCGCCAGCAGCCAAGCGATTGGCGGGAGGCTCTACGAGCAGTACTTC.

The chain links TRBV9 to TRBJ2-7, with D unresolved. This CDR3 has 14 residues. Germline CDR1 and CDR2: SGDLS and YYNGEE. The V and J ends lost 0 bases and 0 bases respectively, with 7 bases between them. CDR3 bases: TGTGCCAGCAGCGTAGGTTCCAACTCCTACGAGCAGTACTTC. Protein: CASSVGSNSYEQYF.

The genes are TRBV27 and TRBJ1-5, with D maybe TRBD1 (6 bases). The CDR3 has 16 residues. Between the trimmed V and J ends, which lost 5 bases and 2 bases, there was a span of 16 bases. CDR1 and CDR2 (germline): MNHEY, SMNVEV (reference sequence). For the CDR3, the DNA is TGTGCCAGCAGTGTAACTAGGGGGACGGGCAATCAGCCCCAGCATTTT. Translating it yields CASSVTRGTGNQPQHF.